A selection of T cell receptor beta chains follows, all from one sample in a study of response to subunit inactivated influenza vaccine. MiXCR, run by TCRdb on the RT-PCR reads, gives a single entry per CDR3 protein. The sample yields hundreds of thousands of distinct CDR3 sequences, about 15% seen once. Source: PBMCs from blood, taken 14 days before vaccination. The receptors were sampled from a man between 45 and 60 years old who received an inactivated influenza vaccine. Both conserved end residues are part of each CDR3. The order of the fields is CDR3 protein, CDR3 DNA, J gene, V gene, clone size, CDR3 length, D gene. A D gene is named only where the DNA matches it firmly. For some rows the clone size is stated as once, few or many, or as a class when expanded; others skip it.

CDR3: CASSSGARGANVLTF; DNA: TGTGCCAGCAGTTCGGGGGCGCGAGGGGCCAACGTCCTGACTTTC; J: TRBJ2-6; V: TRBV12-3/TRBV12-4; size: once; length: 15; D: -
CDR3: CASSKSGTAYQETQYF; DNA: TGTGCCAGCAGTAAATCCGGGACAGCCTACCAAGAGACCCAGTACTTC; J: TRBJ2-5; V: TRBV6-1; size: -; length: 16; D: TRBD1
CDR3: CSARSLAGGPGEQFF; DNA: TGCAGTGCTAGGAGTCTAGCGGGGGGGCCCGGTGAGCAGTTCTTC; J: TRBJ2-1; V: TRBV20-1; size: many; length: 15; D: TRBD2
CDR3: CASSEWGSGGAADTQYF; DNA: TGTGCCAGCAGTGAATGGGGTAGCGGGGGGGCGGCAGATACGCAGTATTTT; J: TRBJ2-3; V: TRBV25-1; size: -; length: 17; D: TRBD2
CDR3: CASSFRVDETQYF; DNA: TGTGCCAGCAGTTTTCGGGTCGACGAGACCCAGTACTTC; J: TRBJ2-5; V: TRBV27; size: few; length: 13; D: -
CDR3: CSATTGGSSAEQYF; DNA: TGCAGCGCAACTACAGGGGGCTCGTCTGCCGAGCAGTACTTC; J: TRBJ2-7; V: TRBV29-1; size: -; length: 14; D: TRBD1
CDR3: CASSGLGVTDTQYF; DNA: TGTGCCAGCAGTGGTTTGGGGGTCACAGATACGCAGTATTTT; J: TRBJ2-3; V: TRBV28; size: -; length: 14; D: -
CDR3: CASSPNRQGLTEAFF; DNA: TGTGCCAGCTCACCGAACCGACAGGGGTTAACTGAAGCTTTCTTT; J: TRBJ1-1; V: TRBV18; size: -; length: 15; D: TRBD1
CDR3: CASSPPYSLLNQETQYF; DNA: TGTGCCAGCAGTCCACCCTACTCACTCCTGAACCAAGAGACCCAGTACTTC; J: TRBJ2-5; V: TRBV12-3/TRBV12-4; size: many; length: 17; D: -
CDR3: CASSLRDRVSNSPLHF; DNA: TGTGCCAGCAGCTTGCGGGACAGGGTTTCGAATTCACCCCTCCACTTT; J: TRBJ1-6; V: TRBV4-2; size: -; length: 16; D: TRBD1
CDR3: CSADDYEQYF; DNA: TGCAGTGCTGACGACTACGAGCAGTACTTC; J: TRBJ2-7; V: TRBV20-1; size: few; length: 10; D: -
CDR3: CSATSSGRVYNEQFF; DNA: TGCAGTGCTACCAGTAGCGGGAGGGTCTACAATGAGCAGTTCTTC; J: TRBJ2-1; V: TRBV20-1; size: few; length: 15; D: TRBD2
CDR3: CASSEGENQPQHF; DNA: TGTGCCAGCAGTGAAGGGGAAAATCAGCCCCAGCATTTT; J: TRBJ1-5; V: TRBV2; size: many; length: 13; D: -
CDR3: CSALKEGYTF; DNA: TGCAGTGCCCTAAAGGAAGGCTACACCTTC; J: TRBJ1-2; V: TRBV20-1; size: many; length: 10; D: -
CDR3: CASSSQPGNTEAFF; DNA: TGTGCCAGCAGTTCCCAACCAGGGAACACTGAAGCTTTCTTT; J: TRBJ1-1; V: TRBV28; size: few; length: 14; D: -
CDR3: CASTRGTEAFF; DNA: TGTGCCTCCACTCGGGGAACTGAAGCTTTCTTT; J: TRBJ1-1; V: TRBV11-2; size: -; length: 11; D: -
CDR3: CASSMWTGRTEAFF; DNA: TGTGCCAGCAGCATGTGGACAGGGAGGACTGAAGCTTTCTTT; J: TRBJ1-1; V: TRBV14; size: -; length: 14; D: TRBD1
CDR3: CASSLWVQETQYF; DNA: TGTGCCAGCAGCTTATGGGTACAAGAGACCCAGTACTTC; J: TRBJ2-5; V: TRBV7-2; size: -; length: 13; D: -
CDR3: CSVELGGELFF; DNA: TGCAGCGTTGAACTGGGAGGGGAGCTGTTTTTT; J: TRBJ2-2; V: TRBV29-1; size: many; length: 11; D: -
CDR3: CASSLGVTGFGYTF; DNA: TGTGCCAGCAGCCTAGGGGTTACTGGGTTCGGCTACACCTTC; J: TRBJ1-2; V: TRBV7-2; size: -; length: 14; D: -
CDR3: CASSKTGDQPQHF; DNA: TGTGCCAGCAGCAAGACAGGGGACCAGCCCCAGCATTTT; J: TRBJ1-5; V: TRBV7-9; size: few; length: 13; D: TRBD1
CDR3: CASSFPGKKGYF; DNA: TGTGCCAGCAGTTTTCCGGGCAAAAAGGGGTATTTT; J: TRBJ2-3; V: TRBV7-2; size: few; length: 12; D: -
CDR3: CASSFSGGLRYNEQFF; DNA: TGTGCCAGCAGCTTCAGCGGGGGCCTGAGGTACAATGAGCAGTTCTTC; J: TRBJ2-1; V: TRBV7-2; size: -; length: 16; D: TRBD2
CDR3: CASSIQGEQYF; DNA: TGTGCCAGCAGCATCCAAGGCGAGCAGTACTTC; J: TRBJ2-7; V: TRBV7-2; size: -; length: 11; D: -
CDR3: CASSTQGNRLAEAFF; DNA: TGTGCCAGTAGTACCCAGGGAAACAGGCTCGCTGAAGCTTTCTTT; J: TRBJ1-1; V: TRBV19; size: few; length: 15; D: -
CDR3: CASSHPRGAETQYF; DNA: TGTGCCAGCAGCCATCCCCGCGGGGCGGAGACCCAGTACTTC; J: TRBJ2-5; V: TRBV5-5; size: -; length: 14; D: -
CDR3: CATSRDSASNQPQHF; DNA: TGTGCCACCAGCAGAGATTCCGCGAGCAATCAGCCCCAGCATTTT; J: TRBJ1-5; V: TRBV15; size: many; length: 15; D: -
CDR3: CASSYAPGTDQETQYF; DNA: TGTGCCAGCAGTTACGCCCCCGGGACAGATCAAGAGACCCAGTACTTC; J: TRBJ2-5; V: TRBV6-5; size: -; length: 16; D: TRBD1
CDR3: CAISEVGANYGYTF; DNA: TGTGCCATCAGTGAAGTCGGGGCTAACTATGGCTACACCTTC; J: TRBJ1-2; V: TRBV10-3; size: -; length: 14; D: -
CDR3: CASRRQGTNTGELFF; DNA: TGTGCCAGCAGACGACAGGGGACGAACACCGGGGAGCTGTTTTTT; J: TRBJ2-2; V: TRBV7-9; size: -; length: 15; D: TRBD1
CDR3: CASSFPRAGGMTETQYF; DNA: TGCGCCAGCAGCTTCCCACGAGCGGGGGGGATGACAGAGACCCAGTACTTC; J: TRBJ2-5; V: TRBV5-1; size: few; length: 17; D: TRBD2
CDR3: CASSLGDRVLAKNIQYF; DNA: TGTGCCAGCAGCTTAGGGGACAGGGTCCTAGCCAAAAACATTCAGTACTTC; J: TRBJ2-4; V: TRBV7-9; size: few; length: 17; D: TRBD1
CDR3: CSAAAGTRADTQYF; DNA: TGCAGTGCCGCCGCCGGGACCAGGGCAGATACGCAGTATTTT; J: TRBJ2-3; V: TRBV20-1; size: -; length: 14; D: -
CDR3: CACCSRDRVSTTYNEQFF; DNA: TGTGCCTGCTGTTCCCGGGACAGGGTCAGCACCACCTACAATGAGCAGTTCTTC; J: TRBJ2-1; V: TRBV2; size: -; length: 18; D: TRBD1
CDR3: CASRPRASGSYEQYF; DNA: TGTGCCAGCAGACCCCGGGCTAGCGGATCCTACGAGCAGTACTTC; J: TRBJ2-7; V: TRBV6-2/TRBV6-3; size: -; length: 15; D: TRBD2
CDR3: CSVASGVNQPQHF; DNA: TGCAGCGTTGCGTCAGGGGTCAATCAGCCCCAGCATTTT; J: TRBJ1-5; V: TRBV29-1; size: -; length: 13; D: -
CDR3: CSARTLAAYEQYF; DNA: TGCAGTGCTCGGACGCTAGCGGCCTACGAGCAGTACTTC; J: TRBJ2-7; V: TRBV20-1; size: few; length: 13; D: TRBD2
CDR3: CASSLVDGNTGELFF; DNA: TGCGCCAGCAGCTTGGTGGACGGAAACACCGGGGAGCTGTTTTTT; J: TRBJ2-2; V: TRBV5-1; size: few; length: 15; D: -
CDR3: CASSQDPSFGRSYNSPLHF; DNA: TGCGCCAGCAGCCAGGATCCTTCTTTTGGACGCTCCTATAATTCACCCCTCCACTTT; J: TRBJ1-6; V: TRBV4-3; size: -; length: 19; D: -
CDR3: CASTRETAGNEQYF; DNA: TGTGCCAGCACGAGGGAGACGGCCGGGAACGAGCAGTACTTC; J: TRBJ2-7; V: TRBV2; size: -; length: 14; D: -
CDR3: CASSLGSGGNGETQYF; DNA: TGTGCCAGCAGCTTGGGTTCAGGGGGCAATGGAGAGACCCAGTACTTC; J: TRBJ2-5; V: TRBV5-4; size: -; length: 16; D: TRBD1
CDR3: CASTRDRFYSTDTQYF; DNA: TGTGCCAGCACCCGGGACAGGTTCTATAGCACAGATACGCAGTATTTT; J: TRBJ2-3; V: TRBV7-8; size: -; length: 16; D: TRBD1
CDR3: CASIEDSGTQYF; DNA: TGTGCCAGCATAGAGGATTCGGGGACCCAGTACTTC; J: TRBJ2-5; V: TRBV2; size: many; length: 12; D: -
CDR3: CATSRDLLAGVREQYF; DNA: TGTGCCACCAGCAGAGATCTACTAGCGGGAGTTCGCGAGCAGTACTTC; J: TRBJ2-7; V: TRBV15; size: -; length: 16; D: TRBD2
CDR3: CASSLVRPSNQPQHF; DNA: TGTGCCAGCAGTTTGGTCAGACCTAGCAATCAGCCCCAGCATTTT; J: TRBJ1-5; V: TRBV28; size: -; length: 15; D: -
CDR3: CSAPLAGHTYEQYF; DNA: TGCAGTGCTCCCCTCGCGGGGCATACCTACGAGCAGTACTTC; J: TRBJ2-7; V: TRBV20-1; size: -; length: 14; D: -